These T cell receptor beta chains were read from a single sample in a study of blood T cell repertoires in COVID-19. Assay used: immunoSEQ multiplex PCR; TCRdb lists only in-frame clones, some missing. The repertoire holds under 300,000 clones, with about nine tenths as singletons. Input material: PBMCs or T cells enriched from blood (not recorded which). All receptors derive from a woman in her forties with acute COVID-19. Both conserved end residues are part of each CDR3. Each record gives: D gene, V gene, clone size, J gene, CDR3 DNA, CDR3 protein. The D gene is left open where the match is weak. For some rows the clone size is stated as once, few or many, or as a class when expanded; others skip it.

d_call: NA; v_call: TRBV4-1; clone_size: NA; j_call: TRBJ2-2; cdr3_nt: TGCGCCAGCAGCCAAGGGCTGGTCAACACCGGGGAGCTGTTTTTT; cdr3_aa: CASSQGLVNTGELFF
d_call: TRBD1; v_call: TRBV5-1; clone_size: NA; j_call: TRBJ1-6; cdr3_nt: TGCGCCAGCAGCTTGCAGACAGGGGATTATTCACCCCTCCACTTT; cdr3_aa: CASSLQTGDYSPLHF
d_call: TRBD1; v_call: TRBV5-1; clone_size: NA; j_call: TRBJ2-2; cdr3_nt: TGCGCCAGCAGTCGGGGACAGGGGGCCTACACCGGGGAGCTGTTTTTT; cdr3_aa: CASSRGQGAYTGELFF
d_call: NA; v_call: TRBV2; clone_size: NA; j_call: TRBJ1-6; cdr3_nt: TGTGCCAGCCGCCCCTTGGCAGGGTCCAATTCACCCCTCCACTTT; cdr3_aa: CASRPLAGSNSPLHF
d_call: TRBD1; v_call: TRBV4-1; clone_size: NA; j_call: TRBJ1-6; cdr3_nt: TGCGCCAGCAGCCAATTTCCCCCGGGACAGGGGTTAAGATCACCCCTCCACTTT; cdr3_aa: CASSQFPPGQGLRSPLHF
d_call: TRBD1; v_call: TRBV7-2; clone_size: NA; j_call: TRBJ1-5; cdr3_nt: TGTGCCAGCAGCACAAAGACAGGGAGCAATCAGCCCCAGCATTTT; cdr3_aa: CASSTKTGSNQPQHF
d_call: NA; v_call: TRBV6-5; clone_size: NA; j_call: TRBJ2-4; cdr3_nt: TGTGCCAGCAGGGACGTTGGGACAACCAAAAACATTCAGTACTTC; cdr3_aa: CASRDVGTTKNIQYF
d_call: NA; v_call: TRBV7-2; clone_size: NA; j_call: TRBJ2-5; cdr3_nt: TGTGCCAGTAGCGCGCCCGGGGTTCGGGAGACCCAGTACTTC; cdr3_aa: CASSAPGVRETQYF
d_call: NA; v_call: TRBV2; clone_size: NA; j_call: TRBJ2-3; cdr3_nt: TGTGCCAGCACTCCCAGGGATGCCACAGATACGCAGTATTTT; cdr3_aa: CASTPRDATDTQYF
d_call: TRBD2; v_call: TRBV7-9; clone_size: NA; j_call: TRBJ2-5; cdr3_nt: TGTGCCAGCAGCTTAGCCCGGGGGGCGGGAGGGGGAGAGACCCAGTACTTC; cdr3_aa: CASSLARGAGGGETQYF
d_call: TRBD1; v_call: TRBV30; clone_size: NA; j_call: TRBJ2-1; cdr3_nt: TGTGCCTGGAGTCTGGGTTGGACAGGGGGCCTTGAGCAGTTCTTC; cdr3_aa: CAWSLGWTGGLEQFF
d_call: NA; v_call: TRBV5-1; clone_size: NA; j_call: TRBJ1-6; cdr3_nt: TGCGCCAGCAGCTTGAAAGGAGGGACGGATAATTCACCCCTCCACTTT; cdr3_aa: CASSLKGGTDNSPLHF
d_call: NA; v_call: TRBV5-1; clone_size: NA; j_call: TRBJ2-3; cdr3_nt: TGCGCCAGCAGCTCGAAGACAGCCACCATGAGAGATACGCAGTATTTT; cdr3_aa: CASSSKTATMRDTQYF
d_call: TRBD1; v_call: TRBV30; clone_size: NA; j_call: TRBJ1-2; cdr3_nt: TGTGCCTGGAGTACGGACAGGGCTAACGGCTACACCTTC; cdr3_aa: CAWSTDRANGYTF
d_call: NA; v_call: TRBV19; clone_size: NA; j_call: TRBJ1-1; cdr3_nt: TGTGCCAGTAGTTCCCCCGGGAGCTTAGGGAACACTGAAGCTTTCTTT; cdr3_aa: CASSSPGSLGNTEAFF
d_call: NA; v_call: TRBV4-1; clone_size: NA; j_call: TRBJ2-6; cdr3_nt: TGCGCCAGCAGACAAGTCGCGGCATTCCCCCGCTCTGGGGCCAACGTCCTGACTTTC; cdr3_aa: CASRQVAAFPRSGANVLTF
d_call: NA; v_call: TRBV7-9; clone_size: NA; j_call: TRBJ1-2; cdr3_nt: TGTGCCAGCGGAGGTCCCTTATGGTTAGCTAACTATGGCTACACCTTC; cdr3_aa: CASGGPLWLANYGYTF
d_call: TRBD1; v_call: TRBV11-3; clone_size: NA; j_call: TRBJ1-1; cdr3_nt: TGTGCCAGCAGCAAAGGGGGCACAGTCGGCACTGAAGCTTTCTTT; cdr3_aa: CASSKGGTVGTEAFF
d_call: NA; v_call: TRBV10-3; clone_size: NA; j_call: TRBJ1-1; cdr3_nt: TGTGCCATCAGTGAGTCGCAGGGTATGGGCACTGAAGCTTTCTTT; cdr3_aa: CAISESQGMGTEAFF
d_call: NA; v_call: TRBV29-1; clone_size: NA; j_call: TRBJ1-1; cdr3_nt: TGCAGCGTTGAAGAAACAGGGCGGGCTTTCTTT; cdr3_aa: CSVEETGRAFF
d_call: TRBD2; v_call: TRBV10-1; clone_size: NA; j_call: TRBJ2-7; cdr3_nt: TGCGCCAGTGGGGGGGGGTCCGCCTACGAGCAGTACTTC; cdr3_aa: CASGGGSAYEQYF
d_call: NA; v_call: TRBV2; clone_size: few; j_call: TRBJ2-3; cdr3_nt: TGTGCCAGCAGTTCCGCCGGGACAACCCGCACAGATACGCAGTATTTT; cdr3_aa: CASSSAGTTRTDTQYF
d_call: TRBD1; v_call: TRBV12-3/TRBV12-4; clone_size: few; j_call: TRBJ2-7; cdr3_nt: TGTGCCAGCAGTTCCCACAGGGGAAGGGACTTC; cdr3_aa: CASSSHRGRDF
d_call: TRBD2; v_call: TRBV4-1; clone_size: NA; j_call: TRBJ2-4; cdr3_nt: TGCGCCAGCAGCCTTGGGACTAGCGGGAGTATGGTCAAAAACATTCAGTACTTC; cdr3_aa: CASSLGTSGSMVKNIQYF
d_call: TRBD1; v_call: TRBV15; clone_size: NA; j_call: TRBJ2-7; cdr3_nt: TGTGCCACCAGCAGAGATAGGGGGACAGGGGCGGACGAGCAGTACTTC; cdr3_aa: CATSRDRGTGADEQYF
d_call: NA; v_call: TRBV3-1/TRBV3-2; clone_size: NA; j_call: TRBJ1-1; cdr3_nt: TGTGCCAGCAGCGCACCAGTGAACACTGAAGCTTTCTTT; cdr3_aa: CASSAPVNTEAFF
d_call: NA; v_call: TRBV18; clone_size: many; j_call: TRBJ2-5; cdr3_nt: TGTGCCAGCTCACCACCGTGGGCAGGGGAGACCCAGTACTTC; cdr3_aa: CASSPPWAGETQYF
d_call: NA; v_call: TRBV5-1; clone_size: NA; j_call: TRBJ1-5; cdr3_nt: TGCGCCAGCAGCTTGGGGACAGAAAGTCAGCCCCAGCATTTT; cdr3_aa: CASSLGTESQPQHF
d_call: NA; v_call: TRBV5-1; clone_size: NA; j_call: TRBJ2-2; cdr3_nt: TGCGCCAGCAGCTTGGGTATAACGAACACCGGGGAGCTGTTTTTT; cdr3_aa: CASSLGITNTGELFF